The 8 T cell receptor beta chains listed next were all sequenced from one sample in a study of blood T cell repertoires in COVID-19. Generated by immunoSEQ multiplex PCR, the TCRdb table keeps only in-frame clones and is missing some. Of approximately 50,000 clones listed, around 80% were seen once; the top ten hold under 30%. The sample consisted of peripheral blood. These receptors originate from a man aged 65 to 79 with acute or convalescent COVID-19.

This chain links TRBV27 with TRBJ1-5; 9 nucleotides align to TRBD1. Germline assignment: CDR1 MNHEY and CDR2 SMNVEV (reference sequence). Germline trimming cut 8 bases from V and 4 bases from J; bases unmatched to any gene: 9. The CDR3 covers 15 residues. This CDR3 is CASRGTGTVNQPQHF. The CDR3 DNA sequence: TGTGCCAGCCGTGGGACAGGGACGGTTAATCAGCCCCAGCATTTT.

This chain joins TRBV7-2 and TRBJ1-3; perhaps TRBD1 as D (6 bases). Germline lookup yields CDR1 SGHTA and CDR2 FQGNSA. This CDR3 has 17 residues. V shed 4 bases and J shed 2 bases, with 18 bases lying between them. The CDR3, as DNA: TGTGCCAGCAGCTCCCAGGGGCGAGGGCTGGCTGGAAACACCATATATTTT. Its translation: CASSSQGRGLAGNTIYF.

This sequence joins TRBV7-3 and TRBJ2-3; the D gene is possibly TRBD1 (6 bases). Trimming took off 3 bases at V and 4 bases at J, with 11 bases between the two ends. The germline CDR1 and CDR2 sequences are SGHTA and FQGTGA. This CDR3 is 14 amino acids long. The CDR3 DNA is TGTGCCAGCAGCTTGAGGGCAGGGGCAGATACGCAGTATTTT. Translation gives CASSLRAGADTQYF.

The rearrangement joins TRBV6-5 to TRBJ2-7; TRBD2 is a possible D gene (7 bases). Germline V lookup: CDR1 MNHEY, CDR2 SVGAGI. The CDR3 is 13 amino acids. V was pared by 8 bases and J by 4 bases, with 15 bases between. CDR3 sequence (DNA): TGTGCCAGCGAGGGGGGGGGTTTATACGAGCAGTACTTC. It yields the protein CASEGGGLYEQYF.

The chain couples TRBV7-9 to TRBJ1-1; 7 bases line up with TRBD1. V shed 5 bases and J 1 base; nucleotides not matched to a gene: 4. Germline CDR1 reads SEHNR; CDR2 reads FQNEAQ (reference sequence). The CDR3 has 14 residues. CDR3 residues: CASSLRQGNTEAFF. Written as DNA, the CDR3 is TGTGCCAGCAGCCTGCGACAGGGGAACACTGAAGCTTTCTTT.

V usage is TRBV30 and J usage is TRBJ1-2; 9 bases align to TRBD1. The CDR3 consists of 13 residues. Trimming took 1 base from V and 7 from J; bases not matched to a gene: 4. The germline CDR1 and CDR2 sequences are GTSNPN and SVGIG (reference sequence). This chain's CDR3 is CAWSAGQGIGYTF. CDR3 in DNA: TGTGCCTGGAGTGCAGGACAGGGGATTGGCTACACCTTC.

The CDR3 here is CASSLANRGNTGELFF. CDR3 DNA: TGTGCCAGCAGCTTAGCGAACAGGGGGAACACCGGGGAGCTGTTTTTT. This rearrangement joins TRBV7-8 to TRBJ2-2; TRBD1 aligns across 7 bases. With 0 bases clipped from V and 1 base from J, the junction kept 2 bases outside the gene matches. Germline-derived CDR1 and CDR2 are SGHVS and FQNEAQ. This CDR3 spans 16 amino acids.

This chain connects TRBV2 to TRBJ2-5; D not resolved. Germline V CDR1 and CDR2: SNHLY, FYNNEI. V was trimmed by 3 bases and J by 5 bases, leaving 7 bases between them. The CDR3 covers 12 residues. The CDR3 bases are TGTGCCAGCAGTGATAGCCAGGAGACCCAGTACTTC. Amino acid sequence: CASSDSQETQYF.